This is a list of T cell receptor beta chains from one sample in a study of beta chain features in type 1 diabetes. The method was immunoSEQ multiplex PCR; TCRdb's version includes in-frame clones alone and lacks a portion of them. The sample gives 200,000 to 300,000 clones, approximately 15% of which show up once; almost 0.02% is in the top ten. Sequencing was performed on naive CD4+ T cells from blood. The receptors shown here come from a man aged 25-45 years with type 1 diabetes. Both conserved end residues are part of each CDR3. D genes are given only for firm matches. Not all rows give a size; the values are once, few, many and, for expanded clones, a class.

d_call	v_call	clone_size	j_call	cdr3_nt	cdr3_aa
TRBD1	TRBV25-1	few	TRBJ2-3	TGTGCCAGCAGTGAATACGGGGGACAGGGCACAGATACGCAGTATTTT	CASSEYGGQGTDTQYF
TRBD1	TRBV19	.	TRBJ1-1	TGTGCCAGTAGTGTTACAGGGGGTGGTGAAGCTTTCTTT	CASSVTGGGEAFF
.	TRBV7-9	few	TRBJ1-1	TGTGCCAGCAGCTCTCAGGGTAACACTGAAGCTTTCTTT	CASSSQGNTEAFF
.	TRBV29-1	few	TRBJ2-3	TGCAGCGTTCGGCCAGGGGTAGGGGTAGATACGCAGTATTTT	CSVRPGVGVDTQYF
.	TRBV11-2	.	TRBJ1-1	TGTGCCAGCAGCTTATCTGTGACAGACACTGAAGCTTTCTTT	CASSLSVTDTEAFF
.	TRBV7-9	.	TRBJ2-6	TGTGCCAGCAGCTCGGGGGCTGGGGCCAACGTCCTGACTTTC	CASSSGAGANVLTF
TRBD1	TRBV6-1	.	TRBJ1-2	TGTGCCAGCAGTGAACCGGGACAGACAACTTATGGCTACACCTTC	CASSEPGQTTYGYTF
TRBD2	TRBV7-9	.	TRBJ2-2	TGTGCCAGCAGCTTGTTCGGACTAGCTCGGACCGGGGAGCTGTTTTTT	CASSLFGLARTGELFF
.	TRBV5-1	few	TRBJ2-1	TGCGCCAGCAGCTTGGAAACCGGCGGGTGGCAGTTCTTC	CASSLETGGWQFF
TRBD1	TRBV2	few	TRBJ1-1	TGTGCCAGCAGTGTCCCCATCCGTCAAGGGCAGGGGGCGTCGAACACTGAAGCTTTCTTT	CASSVPIRQGQGASNTEAFF
.	TRBV29-1	.	TRBJ2-7	TGCAGCGCCCGGGGGACCTCCTACGAGCAGTACTTC	CSARGTSYEQYF
TRBD1	TRBV15	.	TRBJ1-2	TGTGCCACCAGCAAAGAGGACAGGCGCGCCTATGGCTACACCTTC	CATSKEDRRAYGYTF
.	TRBV18	few	TRBJ2-1	TGTGCCAGCTTACAGGGCAATGAGCAGTTCTTC	CASLQGNEQFF
TRBD1	TRBV5-1	.	TRBJ2-7	TGCGCCAGCAGCTTGTTGCAGGGGGCGGGATACGAGCAGTACTTC	CASSLLQGAGYEQYF
TRBD1	TRBV7-9	.	TRBJ2-7	TGTGCCAGCAGCTCCTCGGGACAGGAATATTACGAGCAGTACTTC	CASSSSGQEYYEQYF
.	TRBV4-2	few	TRBJ2-3	TGTGCCAGCAGCCAATCACACAGGGCCGCAGATACGCAGTATTTT	CASSQSHRAADTQYF
TRBD1	TRBV5-8	.	TRBJ1-2	TGTGCCAGCAGCTTGAGTGGGACAGCCTATGGCTACACCTTC	CASSLSGTAYGYTF
TRBD1	TRBV11-2	.	TRBJ2-5	TGTGCCAGCAGCTTAGATCCGGCAGGGGGCGAGACCCAGTACTTC	CASSLDPAGGETQYF
.	TRBV9	once	TRBJ2-2	TGTGCCAGCAGCCAGACCGGGGGGAACACCGGGGAGCTGTTTTTT	CASSQTGGNTGELFF
.	TRBV4-1	few	TRBJ2-3	TGCGCCAGCAGCCTATCCACTGTGGGCACAGATACGCAGTATTTT	CASSLSTVGTDTQYF
TRBD1	TRBV9	.	TRBJ1-4	TGTGCCAGCAGCGTAGCGAGGGGACAGGGACACGAAAAACTGTTTTTT	CASSVARGQGHEKLFF
.	TRBV2	few	TRBJ2-3	TGTGCCAGCAGTAAACAGGCTAGCACAGATACGCAGTATTTT	CASSKQASTDTQYF
TRBD2	TRBV5-1	.	TRBJ2-1	TGCGCCAGCAGTAGCGGGGGTTACAATGAGCAGTTCTTC	CASSSGGYNEQFF
TRBD2	TRBV29-1	.	TRBJ2-1	TGCAGCGTTGGGGAGGGGAGTAGCGGTGGTCGGACTTATGAGCAGTTCTTC	CSVGEGSSGGRTYEQFF
.	TRBV4-1	few	TRBJ2-3	TGCGCCAGCAGCCAAGCTCTAGCTCCAGATACGCAGTATTTT	CASSQALAPDTQYF
.	TRBV19	few	TRBJ2-5	TGTGCCAGTACCACTCCCGGGAAAGAGACCCAGTACTTC	CASTTPGKETQYF
.	TRBV4-1	.	TRBJ1-1	TGCGCCAGCAGACATGTTGTGAACACTGAAGCTTTCTTT	CASRHVVNTEAFF
.	TRBV2	few	TRBJ1-4	TGTGCCAGCAGTTACAGTAATGAAAAACTGTTTTTT	CASSYSNEKLFF
TRBD2	TRBV6-6	.	TRBJ2-3	TGTGCCAGCAACCGACTAGCGGGAGGGTCCACAGATACGCAGTATTTT	CASNRLAGGSTDTQYF
.	TRBV10-3	.	TRBJ1-1	TGTGCCATCAGTGAGAACGACAGGACGGGGAACACTGAAGCTTTCTTT	CAISENDRTGNTEAFF
TRBD2	TRBV27	.	TRBJ2-7	TGTGCCAGCAGGAAACTAGCGGGAGATTCCTACGAGCAGTACTTC	CASRKLAGDSYEQYF
.	TRBV6-5	.	TRBJ2-1	TGTGCCAGCAGTTGGGGGGTCTTCAATGAGCAGTTCTTC	CASSWGVFNEQFF
.	TRBV9	few	TRBJ1-5	TGTGCCAGCAGCGTAGGAGTGGAGGTGAATCAGCCCCAGCATTTT	CASSVGVEVNQPQHF
TRBD2	TRBV23-1	few	TRBJ2-5	TGCGCCAGCAGTCAACCCCCCGGACTAGCGGGAGGTTTGGCCCAGTACTTC	CASSQPPGLAGGLAQYF
TRBD1	TRBV11-2	few	TRBJ2-5	TGTGCCAGCAGCCCGTGGACAGGCCGCCAAGAGACCCAGTACTTC	CASSPWTGRQETQYF
.	TRBV4-1	.	TRBJ1-2	TGCGCCAGCAGCCAAGACCCCGACAGGACCTATGGCTACACCTTC	CASSQDPDRTYGYTF
TRBD1	TRBV5-4	few	TRBJ1-1	TGTGCCAGCAGCTTGGTGGGCTACGGGACAGGGGCGGGTGAAACTGAAGCTTTCTTT	CASSLVGYGTGAGETEAFF
.	TRBV5-1	.	TRBJ2-5	TGCGCCAGCAGCTCCCGGGACACTTCGGCAGAGACCCAGTACTTC	CASSSRDTSAETQYF
TRBD2	TRBV2	few	TRBJ2-1	TGTGCCAGCAGCCCCAGGGGACTAGGCGTCAATGAGCAGTTCTTC	CASSPRGLGVNEQFF